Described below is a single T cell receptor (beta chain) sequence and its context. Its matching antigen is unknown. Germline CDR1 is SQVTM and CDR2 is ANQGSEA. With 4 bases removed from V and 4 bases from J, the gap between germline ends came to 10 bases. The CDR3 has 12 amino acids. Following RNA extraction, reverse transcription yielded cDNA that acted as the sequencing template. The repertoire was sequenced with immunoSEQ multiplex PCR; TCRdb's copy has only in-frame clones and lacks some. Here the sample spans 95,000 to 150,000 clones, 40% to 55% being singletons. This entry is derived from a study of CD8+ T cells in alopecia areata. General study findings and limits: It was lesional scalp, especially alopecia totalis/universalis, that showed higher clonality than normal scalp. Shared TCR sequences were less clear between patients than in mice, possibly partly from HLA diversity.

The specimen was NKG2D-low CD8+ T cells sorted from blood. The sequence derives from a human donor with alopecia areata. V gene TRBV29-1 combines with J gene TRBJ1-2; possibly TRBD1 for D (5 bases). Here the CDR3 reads CSVVTQAYGYTF. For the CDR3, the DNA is TGCAGCGTTGTAACACAGGCCTATGGCTACACCTTC.